Detailed here is one T cell receptor (beta chain). CDR1 and CDR2 from the germline V gene are MNHNS and SASEGT. V was shortened by 0 bases and J by 4 bases, with 7 bases between the two germline ends. The CDR3 loop spans 14 amino acids. The sample originates from a study of cytomegalovirus exposure and HLA in healthy donors. Primers: 60 Vbeta forward and 13 Jbeta reverse. Assay used: immunoSEQ multiplex PCR; TCRdb lists only in-frame clones, some missing. The table has around 220,000 clones, 70% to 85% seen once. The sequenced sample consisted of PBMCs. This chain links TRBV6-1 with TRBJ2-1; the D gene is possibly TRBD2 (5 bases). This receptor was identified in a girl aged 2 to 9 in good health and CMV-seronegative. CDR3 in amino acids: CASSEAEVYNEQFF. The CDR3 DNA follows: TGTGCCAGCAGTGAAGCGGAGGTTTACAATGAGCAGTTCTTC.